This T cell receptor (beta chain) stems from a study of cytomegalovirus exposure and HLA in healthy donors (dated by TCRdb to 2017 to 2019). At the level of the whole study: In an earlier analysis of about 560 of the donors, 250 to 350 Gb of sequence data and 90 million to 120 million unique TCR beta sequences from about 180 million T cells were reported. Around 320 gigabases of sequencing data and roughly 90 million unique TCR sequences were included in an early release covering under 650 HLA-typed donors. The genetic ancestry cluster associated with self-reported Caucasian donors included over 65% of the 350 to 500 genotyped donors. The aim of the study was to test whether cataloging public T cell receptors could identify signatures of past pathogen exposure. The study profiled the T cell repertoires of hundreds of subjects by immunosequencing and related them to cytomegalovirus serostatus. Besides the first cohort of roughly 660 subjects, a separate validation cohort made up of 90 to 150 different subjects was used. High-throughput TCR immunosequencing, statistical association of individual TCRs with disease status, and machine learning were combined to predict cytomegalovirus infection status. A later analysis re-analyzed previously published TCR beta repertoires from hundreds of donors and added high-resolution HLA genotyping to study TCR occurrence patterns. In the later analysis, no new phenotypic data were used to find candidate immune exposures; instead, reliance was placed on TCR beta sequences and their occurrence across donors. In an earlier analysis of over 550 of the donors, high-throughput TCR beta sequencing was used to judge whether each TCR beta V gene segment behaved as functional or pseudogenic. Donor age, sex, ethnicity and CMV serostatus were collected together with the repertoire data. A later genetic analysis took genome-wide SNP genotypes for about 65% of the roughly 670 donors and used that subset as a discovery cohort. All discovery cohort repertoires had been generated on a single sequencing platform. HLA typing included class I and class II loci at four-digit resolution. The number of donors typed differed by locus, with roughly 620-640 for A, B, C, DRB1 and DQB1, around 500 for DQA1, approximately 570 for DPA1, and some 440 for DPB1. Because of strong linkage in the cohort, 5 or 6 DR-DQ haplotypes were treated as single units for association and clustering. On average, roughly 200,000 unique TCR beta nucleotide sequences were sequenced per donor among some 430 genotyped donors of the cohort, with approximately 18% of those sequences being non-productive. Study-wide findings and limitations: The earlier analysis of 450 to 700 of the donors excluded some 16 rarely observed V segments, including chromosome 9 orphons, because counts were too low. In a later analysis, HLA-associated TCR beta chains were found to be more clonally expanded and to have lower generation probabilities than equally common non-associated chains. V-gene and J-gene trimming of TCR beta chains was associated with a missense DCLRE1C variant in a later genetic analysis, and the association was replicated in an independent cohort. The classifier was reported to diagnose cytomegalovirus status with high specificity and sensitivity in both the original cohort and the validation cohort. This cohort had only TCR beta chains sequenced, and the lack of alpha or paired-chain data limited which features could be detected. Roughly uniform sequencing depth across donors was assumed in presence/absence analyses, although this assumption may not hold. An earlier analysis of approximately 540 of the donors showed that most TCR beta V segments appeared in productive rearrangements either about 87% or about 30% of the time, which broadly matched IMGT annotations. In vitro tests confirmed that three of the cytomegalovirus-associated TCR beta chains recognize cytomegalovirus antigens. Strong co-occurrence of HLA alleles, especially DR and DQ, made assigning TCR associations to individual alleles difficult. The 87-base-pair reads could not distinguish some IMGT-functional V segments, including TRBV6-2 and TRBV6-3, so those segments were excluded. HLA typing was unavailable for some donors at each locus, so association tests used only the typed subset. In a later analysis, the rate of TCR association differed among HLA loci, with DRB1 alleles having the most associated TCRs and HLA-C alleles having the fewest. Compared with the roughly 710-donor mean, donors in an Asian-associated ancestry cluster had fewer N-insertions in productive TCRs, according to a later genetic analysis. A further reported finding was that TCR beta sequences accurately predicted the HLA-A and HLA-B alleles for most subjects in the first cohort. For the cohort, immune exposure information was limited to CMV serostatus. A cluster of highly shared sequence variants was judged likely to represent a technical artifact of the sequencing pipeline. Linkage disequilibrium might explain the correlated functional status among segregating V segments, but an unknown experimental factor could not be ruled out. A total of fewer than 200 TCR beta chains were listed by the study as associated with cytomegalovirus. The authors suggested that the approach could potentially be generalized to other disease states and immunological phenotypes. Most CMV-associated TCR beta chains appeared to be HLA-restricted in a later analysis, and the HLA associations seemed to be driven largely by CMV exposure. According to a later analysis, parvovirus B19, influenza, CMV and Epstein-Barr virus appeared linked to several top co-occurrence clusters. While some public TCRs were present in many individuals, most TCR sequences turned up only very rarely across donors. Specific HLA alleles were associated with 16,951 TCR beta sequences at a false discovery rate of 0.05 in a later analysis.

The germline V end is reduced by 8 bases and the J end by 1 base; junction bases left unmatched: 10. Its CDR3 holds 17 amino acids, cysteine through phenylalanine. The read is trimmed to its CDR3 DNA, 51 bases read in frame from base 1. The cohort was made up of several hundred healthy bone marrow donors. At the time of sampling, all cohort members were nominally healthy, though unrecorded immune exposures were likely present. The donor tested CMV seropositive and was one of the 289 seropositive cohort members. A peripheral blood sample was provided by each donor, and peripheral blood mononuclear cells were used for TCR beta sequencing. The Qiagen DNeasy Blood Extraction Kit was used to extract genomic DNA from the blood cell samples. With respect to this clone: It lacks a known antigen. No base quality values were provided; no much bigger clone lies one nucleotide off.

The receptor library was made with the immunoSEQ multiplex PCR assay. For the multiplex PCR, a mixture combining 60 forward primers for TCR Vbeta segments and 13 reverse primers for TCR Jbeta segments was used. The CDR3 region of rearranged TCR beta genes was amplified from genomic DNA with a multiplex PCR assay. On the Illumina HiSeq System, the amplified TCR beta libraries were sequenced as 87-base-pair reads. The authors' pipeline ran thus. A later analysis counted tens of millions of unique TCR beta chains across the 550 to 700 repertoires, and 10 million to 12 million of these chains were shared by at least two donors. Raw reads were error-corrected and collapsed into unique sequences with a nearest-neighbor algorithm that merged closely related sequences to remove PCR and sequencing errors. CDR3 sequences were aligned to IMGT reference sequences to assign V, D and J gene segments. For a sequence to be retained, a match of at least six nucleotides to both a V gene segment and a J gene segment was required. A rearrangement counted as productive if the CDR3 had no stop codons and remained in frame with V and J, and every other rearrangement counted as non-productive. Following IMGT convention, CDR3 was defined as the stretch from the second conserved V-encoded cysteine up to the conserved J-encoded phenylalanine. The earlier analysis of some 580 of the donors excluded any sequence lacking an unambiguous match to a single V gene segment. In an earlier analysis of roughly 500 of the donors, V segments were called functional above 56.7% productive rearrangements and were called segregating when the between-donor standard deviation exceeded 5%. A statistical classification framework was built for diagnosing cytomegalovirus status from the catalog of TCR beta chain sequences. V and J gene assignment, in a later analysis, came from comparing TCR nucleotide sequences with IMGT/GENE-DB human TR gene sequences. In a later analysis, CDR3 sequences and most-parsimonious VDJ recombination scenarios were assigned using the TCRdist pipeline. In a later analysis, each TCR beta chain was defined by its CDR3 amino acid sequence together with its V-gene family, and reads without a unique V-gene family were excluded. A later analysis removed 592 highly shared, low-generation-probability nucleotide sequences to deal with suspected cross-contamination and a sequencing artifact. In a later analysis, a clonal expansion index was calculated for each public chain from normalized within-repertoire ranks of inferred template counts. In a later analysis, generation probabilities were computed using a VDJ recombination model fitted to out-of-frame rearrangements, and the results were checked against IGoR. A later analysis scored TCR-TCR, TCR-HLA and TCR-CMV co-occurrence with hypergeometric tests, applying a repertoire-size bias correction to TCR pairs. In a later analysis, false discovery rates were estimated by permuting HLA or CMV assignments 20 times. In a later analysis, co-occurring TCRs were grouped using DBSCAN, with TCRdist sequence similarity added in when clustering inside HLA-allele-positive subsets. For co-occurrence clustering, repertoires with fewer than 30,000 or more than 120,000 public chains were excluded, along with about five repertoires with anomalous nucleotide sharing. Drawn from immuneACCESS, this table holds only the in-frame rearrangements with V and J called that TCRdb kept. Clones are partly lost; checked studies trace under half to an unresolved V gene and leave the rest unexplained. D and trimming come from the DNA, and the V and J calls and clone size come from that table. Here the sample has about 110,000 clones; 10% to 15% occur a single time. Of the sample, 16% is held by the ten largest clones.

The sequencing sample was made of PBMCs. The chain joins TRBV6-7 to TRBJ2-6; TRBD1 fits 8 bases in the junction. TRBV6-7 has ORF status, its function being uncertain. The clonotype was recovered from a man aged 35 to 55 in good health and CMV-seropositive. The CDR3 protein: CASPYGQGTSGANVLTF. DNA sequence: TGTGCCAGCCCATACGGACAGGGAACGTCTGGGGCCAACGTCCTGACTTTC.